This TCR beta chain was recorded in a study of T cell changes during pregnancy in multiple sclerosis. V lost 0 bases and J lost 3; bases outside the gene matches: 6. The CDR3 spans 18 residues. Germline CDR1 is SGHRS and CDR2 is YFSETQ. Data came from immunoSEQ multiplex PCR; TCRdb stores just in-frame clones and leaves some out. Of about 83,000 clones in the sample, 90% to 95% are singletons; the top ten hold more than 0.95%. The sequence came from a female donor with multiple sclerosis, enrolled in a pregnancy study. The material sequenced was peripheral blood, taken in the second trimester of pregnancy. This rearrangement joins TRBV5-1 to TRBJ2-2, with 12 bases that match TRBD1. The chain's CDR3 is CASSLEGTGGPYTGELFF. CDR3 in DNA: TGCGCCAGCAGCTTGGAGGGGACAGGGGGCCCTTACACCGGGGAGCTGTTTTTT. Full variable domain (missing parts from reference TRBV5-1 and TRBJ2-2): KAGVTQTPRYLIKTRGQQVTLSCSPISGHRSVSWYQQTPGQGLQFLFEYFSETQRNKGNFPGRFSGRQFSNSRSEMNVSTLELGDSALYLCASSLEGTGGPYTGELFFGEGSRLTVL.